This T cell receptor (beta chain) is drawn from a study of CD8 T cell repertoires and HIV-1 epitope variants. V lost 5 bases and J lost 4, with 17 bases in between. CDR1 is MNHEY, CDR2 SVGAGI, per germline. The CDR3 is 15 residues long. Profiled with immunoSEQ multiplex PCR; TCRdb holds only in-frame clones, not every one. The profile covers roughly 6,000 clones, with 55% to 75% appearing a single time and around 40% taken by the ten largest. Study conclusions and caveats: Beta chains alone show antigen proliferation, not cytokine profile or function.

As to this clone: What it binds is unknown.

Specimen: cultured CD8+ T cells derived from PBMCs. The rearrangement joins TRBV6-5 to TRBJ1-1, with a tentative D call TRBD1 (6 bases). The receptor's source is a male donor with HIV. CDR3: CASSPLGTFGTEAFF. CDR3 DNA sequence: TGTGCCAGCAGTCCGCTGGGGACATTCGGCACTGAAGCTTTCTTT.